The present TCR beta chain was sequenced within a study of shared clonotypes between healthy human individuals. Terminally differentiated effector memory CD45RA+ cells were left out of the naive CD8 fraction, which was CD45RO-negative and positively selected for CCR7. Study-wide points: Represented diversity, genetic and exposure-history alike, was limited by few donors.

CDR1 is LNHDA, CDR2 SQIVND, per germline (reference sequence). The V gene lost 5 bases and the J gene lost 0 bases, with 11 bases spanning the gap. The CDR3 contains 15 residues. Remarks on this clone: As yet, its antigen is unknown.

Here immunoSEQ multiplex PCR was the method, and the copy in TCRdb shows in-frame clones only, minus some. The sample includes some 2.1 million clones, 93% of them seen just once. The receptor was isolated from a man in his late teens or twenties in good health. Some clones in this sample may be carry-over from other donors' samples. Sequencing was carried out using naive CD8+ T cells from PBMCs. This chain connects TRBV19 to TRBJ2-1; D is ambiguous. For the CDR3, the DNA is TGTGCCAGTAGTGCTGGTAAGAGCTCCTACAATGAGCAGTTCTTC. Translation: CASSAGKSSYNEQFF.